This T cell receptor beta chain is drawn from a study of CD8 T cells in Susac syndrome. Looked up from germline, CDR1 is LGHDT and CDR2 is YNNKEL (reference sequence). Trimming left V 4 bases short and J 0 bases short, with 10 bases between. The CDR3 extends over 15 amino acids. RNA amounts of roughly 0.45 to 1 ug underwent reverse transcription with random hexamers. A multiplex approach, immunoSEQ multiplex PCR, amplified TCR beta CDR3 across 54 Vbeta and 13 Jbeta. One entry per CDR3 protein, called by TCRdb with MiXCR from the immunoSEQ multiplex PCR reads. The repertoire consists of about 300,000 distinct CDR3 sequences, with 75% to 90% occurring once and the leading ten covering under 0.2%. The multiple sclerosis controls, all treatment-naive patients, had relapsing-remitting disease that was stable or active. FACS was used to enrich TEMRA cells, whereas the CD8+ and CD4+ T cells were obtained by negative isolation.

In regard to this clonotype: The antigen remains unidentified.

Study results and caveats: The relatively small number of individuals in the TCR sequencing and HLA analysis was acknowledged by the study.

The receptor was derived from a human donor with multiple sclerosis. The sequenced sample was CD8+ T cells from PBMCs. The chain links TRBV3-1 to TRBJ1-5; D is uncertain. The CDR3 is CASSPRIDSNQPQHF. CDR3 in DNA: TGTGCCAGCAGCCCTCGGATTGATAGCAATCAGCCCCAGCATTTT.